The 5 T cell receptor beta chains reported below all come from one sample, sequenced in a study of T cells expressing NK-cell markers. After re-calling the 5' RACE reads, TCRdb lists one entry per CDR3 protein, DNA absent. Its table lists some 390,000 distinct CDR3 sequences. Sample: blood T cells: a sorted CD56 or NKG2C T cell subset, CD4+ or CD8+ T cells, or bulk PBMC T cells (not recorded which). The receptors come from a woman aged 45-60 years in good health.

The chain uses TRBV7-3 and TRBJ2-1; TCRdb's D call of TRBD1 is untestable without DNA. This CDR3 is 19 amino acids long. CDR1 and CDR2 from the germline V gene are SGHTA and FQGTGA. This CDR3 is CASSSAGGDRAGGYNEQFF.

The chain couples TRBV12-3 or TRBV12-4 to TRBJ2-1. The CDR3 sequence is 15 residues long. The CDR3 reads CASSLSGLEYNEQFF.

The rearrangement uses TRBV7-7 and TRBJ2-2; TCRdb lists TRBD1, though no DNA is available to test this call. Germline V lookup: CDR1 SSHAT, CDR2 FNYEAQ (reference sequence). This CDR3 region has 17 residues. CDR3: CASSLYRAGQGPGELFF.

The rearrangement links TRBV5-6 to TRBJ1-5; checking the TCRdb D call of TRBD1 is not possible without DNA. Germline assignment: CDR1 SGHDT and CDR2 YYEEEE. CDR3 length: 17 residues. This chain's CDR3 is CASSLARTGVSNQPQHF.

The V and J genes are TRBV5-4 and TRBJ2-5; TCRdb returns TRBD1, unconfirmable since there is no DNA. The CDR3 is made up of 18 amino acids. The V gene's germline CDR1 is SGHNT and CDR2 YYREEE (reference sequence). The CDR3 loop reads CASSLPVLTSPPQETQYF.